This T cell receptor (beta chain) appears in the sequencing data of a study of cytomegalovirus exposure and HLA in healthy donors. PCR involved 60 Vbeta and 13 Jbeta primers. Here immunoSEQ multiplex PCR was the method, and the copy in TCRdb shows in-frame clones only, minus some. The sample lists fewer than 110,000 clones, around two thirds occurring once. J lost 7 bases, V lost 10 bases, and 8 bases had no gene match. The CDR3 covers 13 residues. The germline V gene has CDR1 SNHLY and CDR2 FYNNEI. On this clone itself: Its antigen is currently unknown.

Study results and caveats: Specific recognition of CMV antigens was confirmed in vitro for a few chains (all CMV-associated).

Unrecorded immune exposure was likely among donors, who were nominally healthy when sampled. This sequence was found in a woman in her forties or fifties in good health and CMV-seronegative. Sequencing was performed on PBMCs. J is TRBJ2-1 and V is TRBV2; 9 nucleotides agree with TRBD2. As DNA, the CDR3 is TGTGCCACAAAAGGGACTAGCAGGAATGAGCAGTTCTTC. Translating it yields CATKGTSRNEQFF.